A selection of T cell receptor beta chains follows, all from one sample in a study of CD8 T cells in Susac syndrome. A single record per CDR3 protein comes from TCRdb applying MiXCR to the immunoSEQ multiplex PCR reads. The table includes a few hundred thousand distinct CDR3 sequences, roughly 90% detected once. The sample was CD8+ T cells from PBMCs. Receptors originate from a human donor with multiple sclerosis. Each CDR3 is given with its conserved first and last residue. The order of the fields is V gene, J gene, D gene, CDR3 length, clone size, CDR3 protein, CDR3 DNA. The D gene is left open where the match is weak. A clone size is listed for some rows: how often the clone was seen (once, few, many), or a class if it is expanded.

TRBV6-5,TRBJ1-1,.,13,.,CASSYSGYTEAFF,TGTGCCAGCAGTTACTCAGGGTACACTGAAGCTTTCTTT
TRBV27,TRBJ2-5,TRBD1,14,.,CASLGDREEETQYF,TGTGCCAGCTTGGGGGACAGAGAGGAAGAGACCCAGTACTTC
TRBV24-1,TRBJ1-2,.,11,.,CAASDSNGYTF,TGTGCCGCCTCCGACAGCAATGGCTACACCTTC
TRBV27,TRBJ2-1,TRBD2,18,.,CASCPGLAGGQSYNEQFF,TGTGCCAGCTGTCCGGGACTAGCGGGAGGACAGTCCTACAATGAGCAGTTCTTC
TRBV4-1,TRBJ1-5,.,15,.,CASSQGWGSNQPQHF,TGCGCCAGCAGCCAAGGGTGGGGAAGCAATCAGCCCCAGCATTTT
TRBV7-6,TRBJ2-2,TRBD2,14,.,CASSSGGVTGELFF,TGTGCCAGCAGCTCCGGGGGGGTTACCGGGGAGCTGTTTTTT
TRBV30,TRBJ2-1,.,13,.,CAWSEQSYNEQFF,TGTGCCTGGAGTGAACAGAGTTACAATGAGCAGTTCTTC
TRBV12-3/TRBV12-4,TRBJ2-6,.,16,once,CATPGSSGSGANVLTF,TGTGCCACTCCAGGTAGCTCGGGCTCTGGGGCCAACGTCCTGACTTTC
TRBV19,TRBJ2-3,.,16,.,CASSIRGGGYTDTQYF,TGTGCCAGTAGTATTCGTGGAGGGGGTTACACAGATACGCAGTATTTT
TRBV24-1,TRBJ2-7,.,11,once,CATSDRYEQYF,TGTGCCACCAGTGACCGGTACGAGCAGTACTTC